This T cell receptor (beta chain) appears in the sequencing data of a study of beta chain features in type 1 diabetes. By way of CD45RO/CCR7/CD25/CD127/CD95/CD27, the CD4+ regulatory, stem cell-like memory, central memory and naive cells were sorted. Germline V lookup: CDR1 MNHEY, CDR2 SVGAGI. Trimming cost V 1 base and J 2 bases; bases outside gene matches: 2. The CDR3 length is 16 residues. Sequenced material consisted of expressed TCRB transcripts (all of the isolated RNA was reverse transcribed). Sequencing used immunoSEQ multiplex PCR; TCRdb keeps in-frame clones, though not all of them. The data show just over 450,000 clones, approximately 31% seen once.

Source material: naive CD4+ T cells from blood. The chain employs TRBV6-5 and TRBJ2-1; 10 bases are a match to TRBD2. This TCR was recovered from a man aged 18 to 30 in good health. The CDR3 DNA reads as TGTGCCAGCAGTTACTTGCTAGCGGGAGCCTACAATGAGCAGTTCTTC. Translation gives CASSYLLAGAYNEQFF.